The 3 T cell receptor beta chains in this list originate from one sample, sequenced in a study of Ad26.COV2.S vaccination and SARS-CoV-2 variants. Assay: immunoSEQ multiplex PCR; the TCRdb copy retains only in-frame clones and omits some. This sample has about half a million clones, with roughly nine tenths found just once. Described treatment: 15 to 20 received Ad26.COV2.S at low or high dose, single or two shots; five or six received placebo; per-sample allocation not given. Sample collection was performed on day 63 after the first vaccine or placebo injection. The material sequenced was peripheral blood, taken in a trial of Ad26.COV2.S vaccine versus placebo. These receptors were taken from a person between 18 and 60 years old who received the Ad26.COV2.S COVID-19 vaccine or a placebo.

The chain couples TRBV3-1 (or the pseudogene TRBV3-2) to TRBJ1-6; TRBD1 aligns across 8 bases. The germline CDR1 and CDR2 sequences are LGHDT and YNNKEL (reference sequence). V trimming: 5 bases; J trimming: 2 bases; junction bases outside the gene matches: 5. The CDR3 contains 16 residues. This chain's CDR3 is CASSDRGKPYNSPLHF. CDR3 nucleotide sequence: TGTGCCAGCAGCGACAGGGGAAAGCCCTATAATTCACCCCTCCACTTT.

CDR3 sequence (DNA): TGTGCCAGCAGCCCCCCGGGGGGACGGAACACCGGGGAGCTGTTTTTT. Encoded protein: CASSPPGGRNTGELFF. This chain links TRBV9 with TRBJ2-2, with 7 positions matching TRBD2. This CDR3 contains 16 residues. V was clipped by 4 bases and J by 1 base; unmatched bases: 7. Germline assignment: CDR1 SGDLS and CDR2 YYNGEE.

This chain joins TRBV19 and TRBJ2-2; tentatively, D is TRBD1 (6 bases). The ends were cut back, 6 bases at V and 8 bases at J, with 25 bases in the middle. Germline V gene lookup returns CDR1 LNHDA and CDR2 SQIVND (reference sequence). This CDR3 has 17 amino acids. DNA for the CDR3: TGTGCCAGTAGCGTGGGGCTACGACAGGTCCGGAAAGGGGAGCTGTTTTTT. Its translation is CASSVGLRQVRKGELFF.